What follows are 16 T cell receptor beta chains derived from one specimen sequenced in a study of blood T cell repertoires in COVID-19 (TCRdb year 2020). Library generation was performed with the immunoSEQ multiplex PCR assay. This immuneACCESS table, as held by TCRdb, lists in-frame sequences with V and J called but not all clones. Of the missing ones, under half trace to an unresolved V gene in checked studies; the others have no known cause. A total of some 100,000 clones appear in this sample, just over 85% of them only once. Roughly 4.6% of the sample lies in the top ten. Sample: peripheral blood. The receptors were sampled from a human donor in a cohort sampled during active COVID-19.

There are a few counts of this clone. V and J are TRBV5-6 and TRBJ2-7, with a weak D call TRBD2 (6 bases). Germline CDR1 and CDR2: SGHDT and YYEEEE. The CDR3 spans 13 residues. Deletions cut 4 bases from V and 3 bases from J, with 11 bases between. CDR3 coding DNA: TGTGCCAGCAGCGAGGCGGGGCTCTACGAGCAGTACTTC. Translation gives CASSEAGLYEQYF. The full variable domain, its missing parts supplied by reference TRBV5-6 and TRBJ2-7, is DAGVTQSPTHLIKTRGQQVTLRCSPKSGHDTVSWYQQALGQGPQFIFQYYEEEERQRGNFPDRFSGHQFPNYSSELNVNALLLGDSALYLCASSEAGLYEQYFGPGTRLTVT.

The rearrangement links TRBV20-1 to TRBJ2-3; D not resolved. Germline V gene sequence: CDR1 DFQATT, CDR2 SNEGSKA (reference sequence). The CDR3 runs to 12 residues. V lost 3 bases and J lost 9, with 13 bases in between. CDR3 region: CSASDMRYTQYF. DNA of the CDR3: TGCAGTGCTAGTGATATGAGGTACACGCAGTATTTT.

As to this clone: Other DNA sequences of this sample code for an identical CDR3. The chain has TRBV7-6 and TRBJ2-1; 7 nucleotides agree with TRBD2. The CDR3 spans 15 residues. The V and J ends lost 1 base and 4 bases, in that order; junction bases with no gene match: 4. Germline V CDR1 and CDR2: SGHVS, FNYEAQ. The CDR3 coding sequence is TGTGCCAGCAGCTTAGGTCTAGCGGAGTACAATGAGCAGTTCTTC. This gives the protein CASSLGLAEYNEQFF.

The chain carries TRBV2 and TRBJ2-5; perhaps TRBD2 as D (5 bases). Trimming left V 2 bases short and J 4 bases short, with 11 bases between. Per the germline V gene, CDR1 is SNHLY and CDR2 is FYNNEI. The CDR3 runs to 14 residues. CDR3 bases: TGTGCCAGCAGTGAACTGGGTGAGGGAGAGACCCAGTACTTC. Its protein product is CASSELGEGETQYF. Drawing the rest from reference TRBV2 and TRBJ2-5, the complete variable domain is EPEVTQTPSHQVTQMGQEVILRCVPISNHLYFYWYRQILGQKVEFLVSFYNNEISEKSEIFDDQFSVERPDGSNFTLKIRSTKLEDSAMYFCASSELGEGETQYFGPGTRLLVL.

The chain combines TRBV6-4 with TRBJ1-6; TRBD1 aligns across 8 bases. This CDR3 spans 17 amino acids. With V trimmed by 3 bases and J by 7 bases, 11 bases remained unmatched. CDR1 and CDR2 (germline): MRHNA, SNTAGT. CDR3 sequence reads: CASSDPYQGARNSPLHF. CDR3 bases: TGTGCCAGCAGTGATCCCTACCAGGGGGCGCGGAATTCACCCCTCCACTTT.

This clone was seen more than once but under ten times. This sequence joins TRBV5-4 and TRBJ1-1; possible D gene TRBD1, 6 bases. The CDR3 spans 17 residues. Germline V CDR1 and CDR2: SGHNT, YYREEE (reference sequence). V gave up 2 bases and J gave up 5 bases, with 22 bases separating them. The DNA for the CDR3 is TGTGCCAGCAGCTTTAGTCCGATAGGGGGAAGGAAGACTGAAGCTTTCTTT. Protein product: CASSFSPIGGRKTEAFF.

The rearrangement uses TRBV6-2 or TRBV6-3 and TRBJ1-6, with 11 bases that match TRBD1. V lost 4 bases to trimming and J lost 7 bases; unmatched junction nucleotides: 3. The germline V gene has CDR1 MNHEY and CDR2 SVGEGT. There are 15 residues in the CDR3. As DNA, the CDR3 is TGTGCCAGCAGTTCTGGACAGGGGGCCAATTCACCCCTCCACTTT. The encoded protein is CASSSGQGANSPLHF.

This clone was observed once. V usage is TRBV28 and J usage is TRBJ2-3; 9 positions agree with TRBD2. Unmatched junction bases numbered 2, after V lost 2 bases and J lost 2 bases. Germline CDR1 reads MDHEN; CDR2 reads SYDVKM. This CDR3 comprises 15 residues. Written as DNA, the CDR3 is TGTGCCAGCAGTTTACTAGCGGGGCCCACAGATACGCAGTATTTT. This codes for CASSLLAGPTDTQYF.

The V gene is TRBV7-8, the J gene TRBJ2-5; 14 bases match TRBD2. CDR1 is SGHVS, CDR2 FQNEAQ, per germline. CDR3 length: 14 amino acids. The ends lost 5 bases at V and 11 bases at J; junction bases unmatched: 7. The CDR3 bases are TGTGCCAGCAGCCTCGGGACTAGCGGGAGCCAACAGTACTTC. This translates into CASSLGTSGSQQYF.

The chain joins TRBV15 to TRBJ1-6; 10 bases line up with TRBD1. This CDR3 comprises 18 residues. Germline CDR1 and CDR2: LNHNV and YYDKDF (reference sequence). With 0 bases clipped from V and 10 bases from J, the junction kept 12 bases outside the gene matches. The CDR3 nucleotides are TGTGCCACCAGCAGAGAGACAGGGGGCTCCGGGAACGGATCACCCCTCCACTTT. It specifies CATSRETGGSGNGSPLHF.

The chain uses TRBV27 and TRBJ1-5; 10 nucleotides agree with TRBD1. The CDR3 consists of 19 residues. V shed 4 bases, J shed 2 bases, and the junction held 14 bases outside the gene matches. Germline V gene sequence: CDR1 MNHEY, CDR2 SMNVEV (reference sequence). CDR3 loop: CASSWVRGTGVLGNQPQHF. The CDR3 coding sequence is TGTGCCAGCAGTTGGGTCCGGGGGACAGGGGTGTTAGGCAATCAGCCCCAGCATTTT.

V gene TRBV19 combines with J gene TRBJ2-7; possible D gene TRBD1, 8 bases. CDR1 and CDR2 from the germline V gene are LNHDA and SQIVND (reference sequence). The CDR3 has 14 residues. Trimming stripped 3 bases from V and 7 bases from J, with 16 bases between. This CDR3 is CASSITGGAEEQYF. CDR3 DNA: TGTGCCAGTAGTATCACAGGGGGGGCGGAGGAGCAGTACTTC.

The CDR3 sequence: CASSYPLAGGSYNEQFF. The CDR3 nucleotides are TGCGCCAGCAGCTACCCACTAGCGGGAGGATCCTACAATGAGCAGTTCTTC. This chain links TRBV5-1 with TRBJ2-1; 12 bases are shared with TRBD2. The CDR3 is 17 residues long. V gave up 3 bases and J gave up 1 base; unmatched junction bases: 5. The germline V gene has CDR1 SGHRS and CDR2 YFSETQ.

The J gene is TRBJ2-3, the V gene TRBV7-9; 8 nucleotides match TRBD2. CDR3 length: 16 amino acids. V lost 5 bases, J lost 1 base, and 8 bases stayed unmatched. Looked up from germline, CDR1 is SEHNR and CDR2 is FQNEAQ (reference sequence). The CDR3 here is CASSRALREGTDTQYF. The CDR3 DNA sequence: TGTGCCAGCAGCCGCGCATTGCGGGAGGGCACAGATACGCAGTATTTT.

This clone was observed a few times. The gene calls are TRBV25-1 and TRBJ2-7, with 9 bases identical to TRBD1. Germline CDR1 MGHDK, CDR2 SYGVNS. The V segment lost 4 bases and the J segment 6 bases; nucleotides outside the gene matches: 10. The CDR3 is 15 amino acids. CDR3: CASSGRDRAILEQYF. The CDR3 coding sequence is TGTGCCAGCAGTGGCCGGGACAGGGCCATTCTCGAGCAGTACTTC.

The CDR3 is CAWSNTGSHQYF. The DNA of the CDR3 is TGTGCCTGGAGCAATACCGGGTCCCACCAGTACTTC. V is TRBV30 and J is TRBJ2-5, with D unclear. Trimming left V 3 bases short and J 10 bases short, with 15 bases between. The CDR3 contains 12 residues. Germline V CDR1 and CDR2: GTSNPN, SVGIG (reference sequence).